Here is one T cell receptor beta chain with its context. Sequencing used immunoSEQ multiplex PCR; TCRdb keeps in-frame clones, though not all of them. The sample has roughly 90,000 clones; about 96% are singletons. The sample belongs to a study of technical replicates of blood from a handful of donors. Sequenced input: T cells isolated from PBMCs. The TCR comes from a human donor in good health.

CDR3 loop: CASSLSTYNEQFF. The CDR3 region has the DNA TGTGCCAGCAGCTTGTCTACCTACAATGAGCAGTTCTTC. This chain links TRBV7-3 with TRBJ2-1; D not certain. Germline lookup yields CDR1 SGHTA and CDR2 FQGTGA. This CDR3 has 13 amino acids. Trimming took off 3 bases at V and 2 bases at J, with 5 bases between the two ends.